This T cell receptor beta chain was identified in a study of blood T cell repertoires in COVID-19. On the study more broadly: Samples came from the United States, Italy and Spain, spanning acute and convalescent COVID-19. The analysed material was cDNA or gDNA that came from T cells, B-cell-depleted T cells, or PBMCs.

Original analysis: Reference gene primer amplification gave nucleated cell count estimates. The table came from immunoSEQ multiplex PCR; TCRdb's copy has only in-frame clones and leaves some out. V and J calls and clone size come straight from that table; D and trimming were deduced from the DNA. The sample has roughly 110,000 clones, roughly nine tenths seen once; the top ten hold 4% to 6%. The germline V gene has CDR1 SGHTA and CDR2 FQGNSA. The junction had 13 bases not matched to a gene; V was cut back by 6 bases and J by 4 bases. This CDR3 has 17 amino acids. The clonotype comes from a man aged 35-49 years with active or convalescent COVID-19. This chain uses TRBV7-2 with TRBJ2-2, with 8 positions matching TRBD1. Input material: peripheral blood. For the CDR3, the DNA is TGTGCCAGCAGTATAGGATCGGACAGGGTAGGCACCGGGGAGCTGTTTTTT. Translated: CASSIGSDRVGTGELFF.